The TCR beta chain described here comes from a study of shared clonotypes between healthy human individuals. Study-wide context: CD4 naive and CD4 memory each took three plates per donor, while CD8 naive took two and CD8 memory one.

As defined, naive CD8 cells were CD45RO-negative and positively selected for CCR7, with terminally differentiated effector memory CD45RA+ cells excluded. Trimming pared 6 bases from V and 1 base from J, leaving 15 bases between. Germline V lookup: CDR1 MDHEN, CDR2 SYDVKM. The CDR3 covers 15 residues. Generated by immunoSEQ multiplex PCR, the TCRdb table keeps only in-frame clones and is missing some. The profile covers about 2 million clones, with approximately 95% appearing a single time and roughly 1% taken by the ten largest. General study results and limits: Incomplete sequencing of sorted subsets was indicated by rarefaction despite large depth. Some naive CD4 clonotypes, 4% to 6%, turned up in common across four donors. Generally, naive subsets (rather than memory subsets) showed larger estimated richness.

This clone was found a few times. Its target is unknown. V usage is TRBV28 and J usage is TRBJ1-1; the D is unclear. Sequenced material: naive CD8+ T cells sorted from blood. The sequence was collected from a man younger than 30 in good health. CDR3 sequence: CASSPTSLPNTEAFF. The CDR3 region has the DNA TGTGCCAGCAGCCCGACATCGCTTCCGAACACTGAAGCTTTCTTT.